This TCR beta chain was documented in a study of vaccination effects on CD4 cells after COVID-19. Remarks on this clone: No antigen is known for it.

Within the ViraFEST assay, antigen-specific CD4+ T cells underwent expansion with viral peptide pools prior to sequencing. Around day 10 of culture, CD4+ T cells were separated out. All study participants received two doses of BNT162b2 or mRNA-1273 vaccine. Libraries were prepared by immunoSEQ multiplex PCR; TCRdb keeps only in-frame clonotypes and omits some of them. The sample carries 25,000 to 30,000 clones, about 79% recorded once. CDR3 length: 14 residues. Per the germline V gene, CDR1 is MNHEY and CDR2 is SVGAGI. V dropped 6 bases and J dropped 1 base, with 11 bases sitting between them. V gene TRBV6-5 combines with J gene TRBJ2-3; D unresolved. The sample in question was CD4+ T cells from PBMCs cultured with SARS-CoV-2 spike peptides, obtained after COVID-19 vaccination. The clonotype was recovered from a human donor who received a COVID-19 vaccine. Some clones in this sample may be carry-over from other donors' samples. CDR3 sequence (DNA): TGTGCCAGCAGACCCAGTGGCGGCACAGATACGCAGTATTTT. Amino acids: CASRPSGGTDTQYF.